Shown below are 14 T cell receptor beta chains from a single sample sequenced in a study of cytomegalovirus exposure and HLA in healthy donors. PCR primers comprised 60 Vbeta and 13 Jbeta primers. The data were produced by immunoSEQ multiplex PCR, yet TCRdb's version contains in-frame clones alone and is incomplete. The data show more than 85,000 clones, about 74% seen once. Sequences were obtained from PBMCs. All receptors derive from a male donor in good health and CMV-seropositive.

This clone was picked up a small number of times. The chain links TRBV7-9 to TRBJ1-4, with 7 bases that match TRBD1. V was pared by 4 bases and J by 11 bases, with 19 bases of the junction left unmatched. There are 17 residues in the CDR3. Germline V gene sequence: CDR1 SEHNR, CDR2 FQNEAQ (reference sequence). CDR3 bases: TGTGCCAGCAGCTCCGTAACAACAGGGGAACAAATGAGGAAACTGTTTTTT. Its translation: CASSSVTTGEQMRKLFF. Drawing the rest from reference TRBV7-9 and TRBJ1-4, the complete variable domain is DTGVSQNPRHKITKRGQNVTFRCDPISEHNRLYWYRQTLGQGPEFLTYFQNEAQLEKSRLLSDRFSAERPKGSFSTLEIQRTEQGDSAMYLCASSSVTTGEQMRKLFFGSGTQLSVL.

This chain uses TRBV7-2 with TRBJ2-1, with TRBD2 matching over 7 bases. There are 17 residues in the CDR3. Trimming took 3 bases from V and 7 from J; bases not matched to a gene: 15. Germline loops: CDR1 SGHTA, CDR2 FQGNSA. Written as DNA, the CDR3 is TGTGCCAGCAGCTTTGGCGGGAGCCTCAGGATGGGGAATGAGCAGTTCTTC. Residues: CASSFGGSLRMGNEQFF.

The chain recombines TRBV30 with TRBJ2-7; TRBD1 aligns across 10 bases. With 3 bases clipped from V and 1 base from J, the junction kept 6 bases outside the gene matches. The CDR3 consists of 15 residues. Per the germline V gene, CDR1 is GTSNPN and CDR2 is SVGIG (reference sequence). DNA for the CDR3: TGTGCCTGGAGGAGAAGGACAGGGGGTTCCTACGAGCAGTACTTC. This codes for CAWRRRTGGSYEQYF.

The chain has TRBV19 and TRBJ2-2; 9 bases map to TRBD1. J was trimmed by 5 bases and V by 5 bases; bases with no gene match: 6. This CDR3 is built from 15 residues. The germline gives CDR1 LNHDA, CDR2 SQIVND (reference sequence). The CDR3: CASSPGTGRTGELFF. DNA of the CDR3: TGTGCCAGTAGTCCTGGGACAGGGAGAACCGGGGAGCTGTTTTTT.

This chain joins TRBV29-1 and TRBJ1-2, with 9 bases lining up with TRBD1. This CDR3 comprises 16 residues. Germline CDR1 SQVTM, CDR2 ANQGSEA. With 6 bases clipped from V and 3 bases from J, the junction kept 14 bases outside the gene matches. The CDR3 spells CSVGGSDRGRDYGYTF. The CDR3 DNA is TGCAGCGTGGGAGGATCGGACAGGGGTCGGGACTATGGCTACACCTTC.

This clone was seen only a few times. This rearrangement joins TRBV18 to TRBJ2-1, with D maybe TRBD1 (5 bases). Trimming removed 4 bases from V and 9 bases from J, with 13 bases in between. CDR3 size: 13 residues. Germline assignment: CDR1 KGHSH and CDR2 LQKENI. In nucleotides, the CDR3 is TGTGCCAGCTCACTCCGTGGGCAGGGTGAGCAGTTCTTC. Translation gives CASSLRGQGEQFF.

The J gene is TRBJ1-1, the V gene TRBV27, with 8 bases fitting TRBD1. The V gene's germline CDR1 is MNHEY and CDR2 SMNVEV (reference sequence). V trimming: 2 bases; J trimming: 4 bases; junction bases outside the gene matches: 3. This CDR3 has 14 amino acids. The chain's CDR3 is CASSLGTGGTEAFF. CDR3 sequence (DNA): TGTGCCAGCAGTTTAGGTACAGGGGGCACTGAAGCTTTCTTT.

This chain links TRBV6-5 with TRBJ2-1; D perhaps matches TRBD1 (6 bases). The CDR3 contains 15 residues. Germline assignment: CDR1 MNHEY and CDR2 SVGAGI. V was pared by 6 bases and J by 2 bases, with 14 bases between. The CDR3 is CASSPQGFTYNEQFF. CDR3 coding DNA: TGTGCCAGCAGCCCACAGGGTTTCACCTACAATGAGCAGTTCTTC.

This sequence joins TRBV19 and TRBJ2-2; TRBD1 matches at 8 bases. The germline V gene has CDR1 LNHDA and CDR2 SQIVND (reference sequence). V shed 4 bases and J 2 bases; nucleotides not matched to a gene: 6. This CDR3 comprises 16 residues. The CDR3 loop is CASSRQGSLNTGELFF. Written as DNA, the CDR3 is TGTGCCAGTAGTAGACAGGGGTCCCTCAACACCGGGGAGCTGTTTTTT.

CDR3 region: CASSPHGQGNTGELFF. DNA of the CDR3: TGTGCCAGCAGTCCCCACGGACAGGGAAACACCGGGGAGCTGTTTTTT. V is TRBV6-6 and J is TRBJ2-2; 8 bases fit TRBD1. CDR3 length: 16 amino acids. Losses at the gene ends were 5 bases for V and 2 bases for J; bases not matched to a gene: 7. Germline CDR1 and CDR2: MNHNY and SVGAGI (reference sequence).

The genes are TRBV10-3 and TRBJ2-3, with 8 bases identical to TRBD1. V dropped 4 bases and J dropped 3; count of bases not matched to a gene: 3. In germline, CDR1 is ENHRY, CDR2 SYGVKD. The CDR3 sequence is 14 residues long. The CDR3 protein is CAISVTGGTDTQYF. CDR3 DNA sequence: TGTGCCATCAGTGTAACAGGGGGAACAGATACGCAGTATTTT.

The chain employs TRBV15 and TRBJ1-5; 8 bases match TRBD1. The germline V gene encodes CDR1 LNHNV and CDR2 YYDKDF (reference sequence). With 3 bases clipped from V and 0 bases from J, the junction kept 16 bases outside the gene matches. CDR3 length equals 20 residues. The CDR3 here is CATSSNLVPGQAYSNQPQHF. The CDR3 coding sequence is TGTGCCACCAGCAGCAATTTGGTCCCGGGACAGGCTTATAGCAATCAGCCCCAGCATTTT. The complete variable domain, with remaining parts taken from reference TRBV15 and TRBJ1-5, reads DAMVIQNPRYQVTQFGKPVTLSCSQTLNHNVMYWYQQKSSQAPKLLFHYYDKDFNNEADTPDNFQSRRPNTSFCFLDIRSPGLGDTAMYLCATSSNLVPGQAYSNQPQHFGDGTRLSIL.

The chain links TRBV10-3 to TRBJ1-3, with D maybe TRBD1 (6 bases). Deletions cut 2 bases from V and 5 bases from J, with 16 bases between. The CDR3 loop spans 16 amino acids. The germline V gene encodes CDR1 ENHRY and CDR2 SYGVKD. Here the CDR3 reads CAISEGPGVGRNTIYF. CDR3 nucleotide sequence: TGTGCCATCAGTGAGGGTCCAGGGGTAGGCAGAAACACCATATATTTT.

CDR3 protein: CAGSGLAFGEQFF. The CDR3 coding sequence is TGTGCCGGCTCGGGACTAGCGTTCGGGGAGCAGTTCTTC. The gene calls are TRBV28 and TRBJ2-1; 10 positions agree with TRBD2. CDR1 is MDHEN, CDR2 SYDVKM, per germline. The CDR3 loop spans 13 amino acids. Unmatched junction bases numbered 11, after V lost 11 bases and J lost 10 bases.